Presented here are 5 T cell receptor beta chains from one specimen sequenced in a study of cytomegalovirus exposure and HLA in healthy donors. Amplification used 60 Vbeta primers and 13 Jbeta primers. The data were produced by immunoSEQ multiplex PCR, yet TCRdb's version contains in-frame clones alone and is incomplete. The table for this sample gives approximately 120,000 clones. Material: PBMCs. These receptors were obtained from a woman aged 60-75 years in good health and CMV-seronegative.

The genes are TRBV19 and TRBJ1-1; D remains unclear. Germline V CDR1 and CDR2: LNHDA, SQIVND (reference sequence). Deletions cut 3 bases from V and 0 bases from J, with 14 bases between. CDR3 size: 16 residues. The CDR3 coding sequence is TGTGCCAGTAGTATTAGCTTTATCGCAATGAACACTGAAGCTTTCTTT. This encodes CASSISFIAMNTEAFF.

V and J are TRBV7-2 and TRBJ1-2; possible D gene TRBD1, 5 bases. This CDR3 is 14 amino acids long. Looked up from germline, CDR1 is SGHTA and CDR2 is FQGNSA. V was trimmed by 8 bases and J by 0 bases, leaving 13 bases between them. The CDR3 DNA follows: TGTGCCAGCCGAAGGGGTGGAGCTAACTATGGCTACACCTTC. This codes for CASRRGGANYGYTF.

The V call is TRBV5-1, the J call TRBJ2-5; 8 bases line up with TRBD1. This CDR3 contains 15 residues. The V and J ends lost 4 bases and 2 bases, in that order; junction bases with no gene match: 7. Germline V gives CDR1 SGHRS, CDR2 YFSETQ. CDR3: CASSRGTGTQETQYF. The CDR3 region has the DNA TGCGCCAGCAGCCGAGGGACAGGAACGCAAGAGACCCAGTACTTC.

The chain links TRBV19 to TRBJ2-2; a weak D match, TRBD2 (6 bases). Germline V CDR1 and CDR2: LNHDA, SQIVND (reference sequence). CDR3 length: 16 amino acids. Between the trimmed V and J ends, which lost 3 bases and 5 bases, there was a span of 16 bases. The CDR3 region is CASSIVIRERTGELFF. The CDR3 DNA reads as TGTGCCAGTAGTATTGTTATTCGGGAGAGGACCGGGGAGCTGTTTTTT.

V gene TRBV6-1 combines with J gene TRBJ1-5; D gene unclear. V lost 7 bases and J lost 0, with 10 bases in between. This CDR3 is built from 14 residues. Germline V gene lookup returns CDR1 MNHNS and CDR2 SASEGT. The CDR3 DNA reads TGTGCCAGCAAGACACCATATAGCAATCAGCCCCAGCATTTT. Amino acid sequence: CASKTPYSNQPQHF.